This TCR beta chain was captured in a study of blood T cell repertoires in COVID-19. About the research overall: Samples came from the United States, Italy and Spain, spanning acute and convalescent COVID-19.

This CDR3 is built from 14 residues. V dropped 6 bases and J dropped 3; count of bases not matched to a gene: 5. The germline V gene encodes CDR1 MNHEY and CDR2 SVGEGT. Participant-given clinical history determined each cohort assignment. This clone has more than one count but fewer than ten. Produced via immunoSEQ multiplex PCR; TCRdb's table is partial and in-frame only. This table has about 300,000 clones, 85% appearing once. The clonotype comes from a young woman who had been exposed to COVID-19. The specimen was PBMCs or T cells enriched from blood (not recorded which). The chain is built from TRBV6-2 or TRBV6-3 and TRBJ2-1; 7 bases are shared with TRBD1. Written as DNA, the CDR3 is TGTGCCAGCAGCCCGGGACAGAACTACAATGAGCAGTTCTTC. As protein: CASSPGQNYNEQFF.